A selection of T cell receptor beta chains follows, all from one sample in a study of control samples from healthy donors and cancer patients. Some clones are missing from TCRdb's copy, which holds only in-frame ones; the method was immunoSEQ multiplex PCR. The sample carries 170,000 or so clones, 91% recorded once. The sample consisted of blood. The source is a woman in her 40s in good health. The CDR3 runs from the conserved cysteine through the conserved F or W. The order of the fields is CDR3 length, clone size, J gene, D gene, V gene, CDR3 protein, CDR3 DNA. D genes are given only for firm matches. A clone size is listed for some rows: how often the clone was seen (once, few, many), or a class if it is expanded.

14 . TRBJ2-7 . TRBV13 CASSRTMSSYEQYF TGTGCCAGCAGCCGGACAATGAGCTCCTACGAGCAGTACTTC
14 . TRBJ2-7 TRBD1 TRBV6-6 CASTYRTGKNEQYF TGTGCCAGCACTTACAGGACAGGGAAAAACGAGCAGTACTTC
16 . TRBJ2-2 TRBD2 TRBV6-1 CASSVSGGSWTGELFF TGTGCCAGCAGTGTTAGCGGGGGGTCTTGGACCGGGGAGCTGTTTTTT
16 . TRBJ1-1 TRBD1 TRBV6-5 CASSYSGTGKRTEAFF TGTGCCAGCAGTTACTCCGGGACAGGGAAGAGAACTGAAGCTTTCTTT
14 . TRBJ2-3 . TRBV6-1 CASSDTRWPDTQYF TGTGCCAGCAGTGACACACGGTGGCCAGATACGCAGTATTTT
15 . TRBJ2-7 . TRBV4-1 CASSQGAVSGYEQYF TGCGCCAGCAGCCAAGGTGCAGTGAGTGGCTACGAGCAGTACTTC
14 . TRBJ1-5 TRBD1 TRBV9 CASSPSGGPGVQHF TGTGCCAGCAGCCCGTCAGGGGGCCCAGGGGTCCAGCATTTT
14 . TRBJ2-3 TRBD2 TRBV13 CASEKGGGSDTQYF TGTGCCAGCGAAAAGGGCGGGGGGTCAGATACGCAGTATTTT
12 . TRBJ1-2 . TRBV19 CPHVTSGYGYTF TGTCCCCACGTTACGTCTGGGTATGGCTACACCTTC
16 . TRBJ1-3 . TRBV10-3 CAISEAGGLSGNTIYF TGTGCCATCAGTGAGGCGGGTGGCCTCTCTGGAAACACCATATATTTT
14 . TRBJ1-1 . TRBV27 CASSLSGGAPEAFF TGTGCCAGCAGTTTATCAGGGGGGGCACCTGAAGCTTTCTTT
11 . TRBJ2-7 . TRBV7-9 CASSPNKEQYF TGTGCCAGCAGCCCTAATAAAGAGCAGTACTTC
17 . TRBJ2-1 . TRBV11-3 CASSLGGGGKKNHEQFF TGTGCCAGCAGCCTCGGAGGAGGGGGGAAAAAAAACCATGAGCAGTTCTTC
17 . TRBJ1-5 TRBD1 TRBV5-3 CARSAPVDRRVGQPQHF TGTGCCAGAAGCGCGCCCGTGGACAGGAGAGTAGGACAGCCCCAGCATTTT
16 . TRBJ2-3 . TRBV14 CASSQAGDGDHRPGNF TGTGCCAGCAGCCAGGCCGGGGACGGCGACCACCGACCCGGGAATTTT
15 few TRBJ2-7 TRBD1 TRBV6-1 CASSEGTGGAYEQYF TGTGCCAGCAGTGAGGGGACAGGGGGCGCCTACGAGCAGTACTTC
11 . TRBJ2-1 . TRBV6-5 CASSTGGPQFF TGTGCCAGCAGCACCGGGGGTCCCCAGTTCTTC
14 . TRBJ2-6 . TRBV25-1 CASSGSSGANVLTF TGTGCCAGCAGCGGGTCCTCTGGGGCCAACGTCCTGACTTTC
14 few TRBJ1-5 . TRBV11-2 CASKGQGGNQPQHF TGTGCCAGCAAGGGCCAGGGTGGCAATCAGCCCCAGCATTTT
14 . TRBJ2-1 . TRBV29-1 CSVSGTSRYNEQFF TGCAGCGTTTCCGGGACCAGTCGGTACAATGAGCAGTTCTTC
13 . TRBJ2-1 . TRBV24-1 CATSDWQGNEQFF TGTGCCACCAGTGATTGGCAGGGCAATGAGCAGTTCTTC
13 . TRBJ1-2 . TRBV28 CASSLTSNYGYTF TGTGCCAGCAGTTTAACGTCTAACTATGGCTACACCTTC